This entry describes one TCR beta chain. This clone was picked up one time. It has no known antigen specificity. No base quality values were provided; no much bigger clone lies one nucleotide off. The CDR3 runs 11 amino acids, cysteine and phenylalanine included. This entry keeps only the CDR3 DNA: 33 bases, framed from base 1. Via the germline V gene (reference sequence), CDR1 is GTSNPN and CDR2 SVGIG. V is reduced by 4 bases and J by 9 bases, leaving a spacing of 10 bases between them. The entry originates in a study of cytomegalovirus exposure and HLA in healthy donors (dated 2017 in TCRdb). At the level of the whole study: According to a later analysis, the 120 or so validation repertoires were produced on the same platform as the 666 repertoires of the first cohort. The study aimed to test whether signatures of past pathogen exposure could be identified by cataloging public T cell receptors. A separate validation cohort of 100 to 150 different subjects was used in addition to the roughly 720-subject first cohort. High-throughput TCR immunosequencing, statistical association of individual TCRs with disease status, and machine learning were combined to predict cytomegalovirus infection status.

The library was prepared using the immunoSEQ multiplex PCR assay. In the original analysis: To diagnose cytomegalovirus status from the catalog of TCR beta chain sequences, a statistical classification framework was built. In its TCRdb copy, this immuneACCESS table keeps in-frame sequences only and misses some clones. Where compared with another copy, unresolved V genes explain less than half of these, and the others have no known cause. That table furnishes V, J and clone size, whereas the DNA furnished D and trimming. The sample yields tens of thousands of clones; 95% to 96% were counted once. Of the sample, about 1.3% is held by the ten largest clones. The donors belonged to the validation cohort of about 120 subjects, which was separate from the approximately 700-subject first cohort. Paper-wide results and their limitations: Cytomegalovirus status was reported to be diagnosed by the classifier with high specificity and sensitivity in both the original and validation cohorts. In a later analysis, TCRs clustered in the first cohort were found to also tend to co-occur in the 110 or so validation repertoires, with about 94% of cluster scores above 0. Across donors, most TCR sequences were observed very rarely, whereas some public TCRs were present in many individuals. The study gave a list of roughly 150 TCR beta chains associated with cytomegalovirus. In vitro tests confirmed that a few of the cytomegalovirus-associated TCR beta chains recognize cytomegalovirus antigens. A later analysis lacked HLA typing for the validation cohort, so it scored co-occurrence in that cohort across all 120 or so repertoires. The authors suggested that the approach could potentially be generalized to other disease states and immunological phenotypes.

Sequenced sample: PBMCs. The rearrangement joined TRBV30 to TRBJ1-3; perhaps TRBD1 is the D gene, with 5 bases matching. The TCR sequence derives from a woman aged 18-29 years in good health and CMV-seronegative. The CDR3 region reads CAWTEGATIYF. Read as DNA, the sequence is TGTGCCTGGACCGAAGGGGCCACCATATATTTT.